These 18 T cell receptor beta chains were sequenced from one sample in a study of radiotherapy plus CTLA-4 blockade in lung cancer. The repertoire was sequenced with immunoSEQ multiplex PCR; TCRdb's copy has only in-frame clones and lacks some. The sample records 55,000 to 80,000 clones, approximately 75% being singletons. The sequences come from peripheral blood, collected from a patient treated with radiotherapy plus ipilimumab. All receptors come from a human donor with non-small cell lung cancer who had a complete response to radiotherapy plus ipilimumab.

The V gene is TRBV7-2, the J gene TRBJ2-3; the D call may be TRBD1 or TRBD2 (5 bases each). V lost 1 base and J lost 4, with 9 bases in between. Germline loops: CDR1 SGHTA, CDR2 FQGNSA. This CDR3 contains 14 residues. CDR3 protein: CASSLVRGSDTQYF. CDR3 sequence (DNA): TGTGCCAGCAGCTTAGTTCGGGGCTCAGATACGCAGTATTTT.

This chain joins TRBV19 and TRBJ1-3; D remains ambiguous. Germline CDR1 LNHDA, CDR2 SQIVND (reference sequence). The CDR3 is made up of 15 amino acids. The V gene lost 6 bases and the J gene lost 0 bases, with 12 bases spanning the gap. CDR3: CASSKAVSSGNTIYF. CDR3 sequence (DNA): TGTGCCAGTAGCAAAGCCGTCAGCTCTGGAAACACCATATATTTT.

The genes are TRBV5-1 and TRBJ2-5, with D hard to call. Germline V gene data show CDR1 as SGHRS and CDR2 as YFSETQ. V was clipped by 5 bases and J by 4 bases, with 3 bases between them. This CDR3 contains 10 residues. Written as DNA, the CDR3 is TGCGCCAGCAGGGGAGAGACCCAGTACTTC. Amino acids: CASRGETQYF.

A few counts support this clone. J is TRBJ2-5 and V is TRBV6-5; unclear D gene. The germline CDR1 and CDR2 sequences are MNHEY and SVGAGI. CDR3 length: 14 residues. V was shortened by 5 bases and J by 4 bases, with 14 bases between the two germline ends. The CDR3 here is CASSTDPVGETQYF. DNA for the CDR3: TGTGCCAGCAGTACCGATCCTGTTGGAGAGACCCAGTACTTC.

The rearrangement links TRBV5-1 to TRBJ2-1; 9 bases match TRBD1. The germline V gene encodes CDR1 SGHRS and CDR2 YFSETQ. The CDR3 length is 14 residues. V lost 3 bases, J lost 6 bases, and 4 bases stayed unmatched. CDR3: CASSWGQGGNEQFF. CDR3 nucleotides: TGCGCCAGCAGCTGGGGACAGGGCGGCAATGAGCAGTTCTTC.

The J gene is TRBJ2-1, the V gene TRBV7-9, with 10 bases aligning to TRBD2. Germline loops: CDR1 SEHNR, CDR2 FQNEAQ (reference sequence). Trimming removed 5 bases from V and 5 bases from J; junction bases left unmatched: 9. The CDR3 totals 16 residues. As DNA, the CDR3 is TGTGCCAGCAGCCCCCGCAGTAGCGGGAGGAACAATGAGCAGTTCTTC. Residues: CASSPRSSGRNNEQFF.

The chain employs TRBV9 and TRBJ1-1; D call uncertain. V lost 5 bases, J lost 0 bases, and 11 bases lay in between. Germline values: CDR1 SGDLS, CDR2 YYNGEE. The CDR3 length is 14 residues. The CDR3 region is CASSETGLNTEAFF. CDR3 DNA sequence: TGTGCCAGCAGTGAGACCGGACTGAACACTGAAGCTTTCTTT.

V gene TRBV28 combines with J gene TRBJ1-1; D gene unclear. This CDR3 is built from 12 residues. In germline, CDR1 is MDHEN, CDR2 SYDVKM. V lost 4 bases and J 11 bases, leaving 14 bases between the germline ends. CDR3 sequence: CASSSIGHLAFF. In DNA form, the CDR3 reads TGTGCCAGCAGTTCCATCGGCCACTTGGCTTTCTTT.

This clone was detected a few times. Here the CDR3 reads CASSLSRLARFLGPFGANTGELFF. The CDR3 nucleotides are TGTGCCAGCAGTTTATCTCGACTGGCGAGATTTCTTGGTCCGTTTGGGGCGAACACCGGGGAGCTGTTTTTT. The genes are TRBV27 and TRBJ2-2; no clear D gene. CDR1 and CDR2 (germline): MNHEY, SMNVEV (reference sequence). The CDR3 has 24 residues. Trimming pared 0 bases from V and 0 bases from J, leaving 32 bases between.

This rearrangement joins TRBV7-2 to TRBJ1-2; D unclear. This CDR3 region has 13 residues. CDR1 and CDR2 (germline): SGHTA, FQGNSA. Deletions cut 5 bases from V and 0 bases from J, with 7 bases between. The CDR3 reads CASSPNTNYGYTF. The CDR3 DNA is TGTGCCAGCAGCCCAAATACTAACTATGGCTACACCTTC.

V usage is TRBV28 and J usage is TRBJ1-5; the match to TRBD1 covers 8 bases. From germline, CDR1 is MDHEN and CDR2 SYDVKM. The CDR3 extends over 13 amino acids. V trimming: 7 bases; J trimming: 2 bases; junction bases outside the gene matches: 1. The CDR3 loop reads CASIQGGNQPQHF. The CDR3 region has the DNA TGTGCCAGCATACAGGGGGGCAATCAGCCCCAGCATTTT.

V gene TRBV6-5 combines with J gene TRBJ2-7; a possible D gene is TRBD1 (5 bases). The V end lost 5 bases, the J end lost 1 base, and 9 bases lay between the germline ends. Germline V lookup: CDR1 MNHEY, CDR2 SVGAGI. The CDR3 length is 13 residues. The CDR3 reads CASSPQGSYEQYV. CDR3 DNA: TGTGCCAGCAGTCCCCAGGGATCCTACGAGCAGTACGTC.

J is TRBJ1-6 and V is TRBV6-5, with D maybe TRBD1 (6 bases). V was pared by 2 bases and J by 7 bases, with 15 bases between. The germline CDR1 and CDR2 sequences are MNHEY and SVGAGI. The CDR3 spans 16 residues. The CDR3: CASSYRPEGGNSPLHF. For the CDR3, the DNA is TGTGCCAGCAGTTACAGGCCAGAGGGGGGGAATTCACCCCTCCACTTT.

This clone is a singleton in its sample. This chain links TRBV25-1 with TRBJ1-5; D not resolved. This CDR3 is 15 amino acids long. V shed 5 bases and J shed 1 base, with 12 bases lying between them. Germline V gene lookup returns CDR1 MGHDK and CDR2 SYGVNS. The CDR3 reads CASSRDGVSNQPQHF. The CDR3, as DNA: TGTGCCAGCAGTCGGGATGGGGTAAGCAATCAGCCCCAGCATTTT.

The chain uses TRBV30 and TRBJ2-2; D is uncertain. Germline CDR1 GTSNPN, CDR2 SVGIG (reference sequence). The V end was cut by 4 bases, the J end by 8 bases, with 11 bases between. The CDR3 has 12 residues. DNA of the CDR3: TGTGCCTGGACTATGTGGGGTGGGGAGCTGTTTTTT. Translating it yields CAWTMWGGELFF.

The chain has TRBV5-6 and TRBJ2-5; D possibly matches TRBD1 or TRBD2 (6 bases each). The CDR3 consists of 14 residues. Germline V gives CDR1 SGHDT, CDR2 YYEEEE. Between the trimmed V and J ends, which lost 3 bases and 5 bases, there was a span of 14 bases. The CDR3 loop is CASSSIQGLETQYF. In DNA form, the CDR3 reads TGTGCCAGCAGCTCGATACAGGGACTGGAGACCCAGTACTTC.

The chain is built from TRBV11-3 and TRBJ2-1, with TRBD2 identical over 11 bases. V trimming: 1 base; J trimming: 6 bases; junction bases outside the gene matches: 5. The CDR3 contains 16 residues. Germline CDR1 SGHNT, CDR2 YENEEA. In DNA form, the CDR3 reads TGTGCCAGCAGCTTAGCTTTAGCGGGAGGGGCCAATGAGCAGTTCTTC. Its translation: CASSLALAGGANEQFF. The full variable domain, completed using reference TRBV11-3 and TRBJ2-1, is EAGVVQSPRYKIIEKKQPVAFWCNPISGHNTLYWYLQNLGQGPELLIRYENEEAVDDSQLPKDRFSAERLKGVDSTLKIQPAELGDSAVYLCASSLALAGGANEQFFGPGTRLTVL.

The chain is built from TRBV5-4 and TRBJ2-2, with 8 bases that match TRBD2. The V gene end was trimmed by 3 bases and the J gene end by 4 bases; junction bases not matched to a gene: 11. CDR3 size: 17 residues. CDR1 and CDR2 from the germline V gene are SGHNT and YYREEE (reference sequence). The CDR3 spells CASSSLGTRRRTGELFF. DNA for the CDR3: TGTGCCAGCAGCTCCTTAGGGACTAGACGGCGCACCGGGGAGCTGTTTTTT. Together with reference TRBV5-4 and TRBJ2-2, the CDR3 gives the full variable domain: ETGVTQSPTHLIKTRGQQVTLRCSSQSGHNTVSWYQQALGQGPQFIFQYYREEENGRGNFPPRFSGLQFPNYSSELNVNALELDDSALYLCASSSLGTRRRTGELFFGEGSRLTVL.